The source of this T cell receptor beta chain is a study of vaccination effects on CD4 cells after COVID-19. This clone was counted only a few times. Its cognate antigen is unknown. The germline gives CDR1 LGHDT, CDR2 YNNKEL (reference sequence). Trimming took 3 bases from V and 2 from J, leaving 16 bases between them. This CDR3 comprises 16 residues. Sequencing followed a ViraFEST assay step that expanded antigen-specific CD4+ T cells with viral peptide pools. Subsequent to 10 days of culture, CD4+ T cells were isolated. Clones were sequenced by immunoSEQ multiplex PCR, and TCRdb holds only the in-frame ones, with some missing. Of 50,000 to 65,000 clones in the sample, around 80% are singletons; the top ten hold 2% to 2.5%.

This TCR came from a human donor who received a COVID-19 vaccine. Sample: CD4+ T cells from PBMCs cultured with HCoV-229E spike peptides, taken before COVID-19 vaccination. The chain joins TRBV3-1 (or the pseudogene TRBV3-2) to TRBJ1-1, with D perhaps TRBD1 (6 bases). CDR3 bases: TGTGCCAGCAGCCAGATTAGGGGGACGGGCAACACTGAAGCTTTCTTT. It yields the protein CASSQIRGTGNTEAFF.